The rows below give T cell receptor beta chains drawn from one sample of a study of Graves' ophthalmopathy and Graves' hyperthyroidism. TCRdb re-analysed the multiplex PCR reads in MiXCR, keeping a single row per CDR3 protein. The sample contains hundreds of thousands of distinct CDR3 sequences, about 21% of which appear only once. Sequences were obtained from peripheral blood. The receptors originated from a woman aged 18-30 years with stable Graves' hyperthyroidism. The CDR3 runs from the conserved cysteine through the conserved F or W. The D gene is left open where the match is weak. Size is omitted from some rows. Given values are once, few, many or a class for expanded clones.

TRBD2,TRBJ2-3,TRBV11-3,19,NA,TGTGCCAGCAGCTTAGTCACGATCGTGTGGGAGGGGAGCCCAGATACGCAGTATTTT,CASSLVTIVWEGSPDTQYF
NA,TRBJ1-3,TRBV6-1,14,many,TGTGCCAGTAGAGACAGCAAAGGAGGAAACACCATATATTTT,CASRDSKGGNTIYF
NA,TRBJ1-2,TRBV3-1,16,few,TGTGCCAGCAGCCAAGGTAGGAGAACCCCTAACTATGGCTACACCTTC,CASSQGRRTPNYGYTF
NA,TRBJ1-6,TRBV2,14,many,TGTGCCAGCAGGCCTGGGACGGCGGCTGGGACCCTCCACTTT,CASRPGTAAGTLHF
NA,TRBJ1-1,TRBV6-4,17,many,TGTGCCAGCAGTGACCCCCAGGGCGAAAGGGTTAACACTGAAGCTTTCTTT,CASSDPQGERVNTEAFF
NA,TRBJ2-4,TRBV2,16,many,TGTGCCAGCAGTCCCCCCCGAGGAGAGGGAAGGGACATTCAGTACTTC,CASSPPRGEGRDIQYF
NA,TRBJ2-2,TRBV10-3,16,many,TGTGCCATCAGTTCGCCGCACCCCCCGAACACCGGGGAGCTGTTTTTT,CAISSPHPPNTGELFF
TRBD2,TRBJ2-2,TRBV20-1,17,many,TGCAGTGTTACCGGGACTAGCGGGAGGGAGAACACCGGGGAGCTGTTTTTT,CSVTGTSGRENTGELFF
NA,TRBJ1-2,TRBV28,14,NA,TGTGCCAGCAGTTCCACTTCCTGGGCTGATGGCTACACCTTC,CASSSTSWADGYTF
NA,TRBJ1-1,TRBV6-1,16,many,TGTGCCAGCAGTAAGCCCTATACGACAGGAGACACTGAAGCTTTCTTT,CASSKPYTTGDTEAFF
TRBD1,TRBJ1-1,TRBV12-3/TRBV12-4,14,NA,TGTGCCAGCAGCGGGACAGCGGGCCGCACTGATGCTTTCTTT,CASSGTAGRTDAFF
TRBD2,TRBJ2-7,TRBV4-1,18,NA,TGCGCCAGCAGCCAAGCCCGACTAGCGGGGGTTACCTCCTACGAGCAGTACTTC,CASSQARLAGVTSYEQYF
NA,TRBJ2-1,TRBV7-8,14,few,TGTGCCAGCAGCTTAGCCCTGGGGGGAAATGAGAAGTTCTTC,CASSLALGGNEKFF
NA,TRBJ1-1,TRBV12-3/TRBV12-4,14,many,TGTGCCAGCAGTTCCGGCGGAGGGTACTCTGAAGCTTTCTTT,CASSSGGGYSEAFF
TRBD2,TRBJ2-7,TRBV20-1,14,NA,TGCAGTGCTAGACCCCCTAGCGGGAGAAACGAGCAGTACTTC,CSARPPSGRNEQYF
TRBD1,TRBJ1-2,TRBV10-2,15,many,TGCGCCAGCAGTAAAGACAGGGTGGGCTACTATGGCTACACCTTC,CASSKDRVGYYGYTF
TRBD2,TRBJ2-2,TRBV20-1,17,NA,TGCAGTGCTAGAGATCCCGGGAGGGGGGAGAACACCGGGGAGCTGTTTTTT,CSARDPGRGENTGELFF
TRBD2,TRBJ2-5,TRBV20-1,15,many,TGCAGTAGCTATATGGGGACTAGCCGGGCGGAGACCCAGTACTTC,CSSYMGTSRAETQYF
NA,TRBJ1-2,TRBV9,14,many,TGTGCCAGCGGCGTAAGCCAAGCTAACTATGGCTACACCTTC,CASGVSQANYGYTF
NA,TRBJ2-7,TRBV4-1,17,NA,TGCGCCAGCAGCCAAGTGGGTCGGGAGCTCGGAATTTACGAGCAGTACTTC,CASSQVGRELGIYEQYF
NA,TRBJ2-2,TRBV25-1,13,many,TGTGCCAGCAATTCAGGGACGAAAGGGGAGCTGTTTTTT,CASNSGTKGELFF
TRBD2,TRBJ2-7,TRBV6-1,16,many,TGTGCCAGCAGTGAAATGGGGACTAGCGGGACCTACGAGCAGTACTTC,CASSEMGTSGTYEQYF
NA,TRBJ1-1,TRBV24-1,13,many,TGTGCCACCCGTCACCCGGGGGGGACTGAAGCTTTCTTT,CATRHPGGTEAFF
TRBD1,TRBJ1-2,TRBV6-5,13,many,TGTGCCAGCACCCAGGGACAGGGTGTGCGCTACACCTTC,CASTQGQGVRYTF
NA,TRBJ2-5,TRBV19,13,many,TGTGCCAGTAGTAGTTCCCGGGAGGAGACCCAGTACTTC,CASSSSREETQYF
NA,TRBJ1-1,TRBV20-1,15,many,TGCAGTGCGGACAACAGAGCGATGTTGAACACTGAAGCTTTCTTT,CSADNRAMLNTEAFF
TRBD2,TRBJ2-7,TRBV19,16,NA,TGTGCCAGTAGTGGTCGGCTAGCGGGAGAGGCCTACGAGCAGTACTTC,CASSGRLAGEAYEQYF
TRBD1,TRBJ2-7,TRBV12-3/TRBV12-4,13,many,TGTGCCAGCGTTAGGACAGGGGGCTCCGAGCAGTACTTC,CASVRTGGSEQYF
TRBD2,TRBJ2-7,TRBV5-1,14,NA,TGCGCCAGCCACAGAGGGACTAGTTCCTACGAGCAGTACTTC,CASHRGTSSYEQYF
NA,TRBJ2-4,TRBV20-1,16,many,TGCAGTGCTTCCGCAGGATTGAATTTAGCCAAAAACATTCAGTACTTC,CSASAGLNLAKNIQYF